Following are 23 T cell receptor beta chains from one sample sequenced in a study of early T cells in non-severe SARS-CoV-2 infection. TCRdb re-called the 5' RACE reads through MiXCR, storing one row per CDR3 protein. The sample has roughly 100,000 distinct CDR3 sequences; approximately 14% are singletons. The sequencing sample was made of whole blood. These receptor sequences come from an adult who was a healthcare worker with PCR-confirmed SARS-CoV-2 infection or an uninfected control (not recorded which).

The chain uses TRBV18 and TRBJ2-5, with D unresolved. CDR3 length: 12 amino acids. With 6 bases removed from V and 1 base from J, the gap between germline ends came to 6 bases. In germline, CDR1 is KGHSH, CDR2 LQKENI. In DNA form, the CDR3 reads TGTGCCAGCTCGGAAAGCCAAGAGACCCAGTACTTC. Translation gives CASSESQETQYF. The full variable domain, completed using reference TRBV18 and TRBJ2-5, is NAGVMQNPRHLVRRRGQEARLRCSPMKGHSHVYWYRQLPEEGLKFMVYLQKENIIDESGMPKERFSAEFPKEGPSILRIQQVVRGDSAAYFCASSESQETQYFGPGTRLLVL.

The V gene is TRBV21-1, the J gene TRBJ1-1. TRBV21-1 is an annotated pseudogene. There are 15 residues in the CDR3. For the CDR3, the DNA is TGTGCCAGCAGCAGACTGCGGGATATGAACACTGAAGCTTTCTTT. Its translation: CASSRLRDMNTEAFF.

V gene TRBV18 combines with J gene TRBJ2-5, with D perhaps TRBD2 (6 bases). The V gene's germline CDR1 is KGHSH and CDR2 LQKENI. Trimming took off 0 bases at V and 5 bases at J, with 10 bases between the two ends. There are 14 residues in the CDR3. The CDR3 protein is CASSPPGTDETQYF. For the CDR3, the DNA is TGTGCCAGCTCACCACCCGGGACTGACGAGACCCAGTACTTC.

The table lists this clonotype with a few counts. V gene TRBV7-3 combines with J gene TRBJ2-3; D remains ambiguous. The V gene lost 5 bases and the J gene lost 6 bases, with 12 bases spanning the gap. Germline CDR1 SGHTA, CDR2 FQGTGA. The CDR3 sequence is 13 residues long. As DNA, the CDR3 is TGTGCCAGCAGCCGTTCCCTTTCGGATACGCAGTATTTT. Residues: CASSRSLSDTQYF.

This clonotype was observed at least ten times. CDR3 in DNA: TGCAGCGTTGAAGGGGCAAGCCCCTACGAGCAGTACTTC. Translated, it gives CSVEGASPYEQYF. The V gene is TRBV29-1, the J gene TRBJ2-7, with D unresolved. The CDR3 runs 13 residues. CDR1 is SQVTM, CDR2 ANQGSEA, per germline. V lost 1 base and J lost 2, with 9 bases in between.

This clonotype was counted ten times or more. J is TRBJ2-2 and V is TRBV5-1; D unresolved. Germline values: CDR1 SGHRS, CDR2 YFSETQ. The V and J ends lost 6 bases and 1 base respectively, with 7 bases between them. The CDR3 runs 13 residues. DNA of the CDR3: TGCGCCAGCAATGCAGGGAACACCGGGGAGCTGTTTTTT. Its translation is CASNAGNTGELFF.

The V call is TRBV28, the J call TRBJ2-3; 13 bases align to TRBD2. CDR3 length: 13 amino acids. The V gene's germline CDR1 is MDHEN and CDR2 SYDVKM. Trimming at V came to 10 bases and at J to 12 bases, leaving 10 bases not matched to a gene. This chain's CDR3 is CANRSGTSGNQYF. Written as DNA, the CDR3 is TGTGCCAACAGAAGCGGGACTAGCGGGAACCAGTATTTT.

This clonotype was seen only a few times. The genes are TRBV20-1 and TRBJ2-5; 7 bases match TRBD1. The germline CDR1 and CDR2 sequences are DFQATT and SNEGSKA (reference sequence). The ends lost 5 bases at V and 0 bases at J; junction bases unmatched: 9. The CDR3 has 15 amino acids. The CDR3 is CSAATGVGYQETQYF. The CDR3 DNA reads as TGCAGTGCTGCCACAGGGGTTGGGTACCAAGAGACCCAGTACTTC.

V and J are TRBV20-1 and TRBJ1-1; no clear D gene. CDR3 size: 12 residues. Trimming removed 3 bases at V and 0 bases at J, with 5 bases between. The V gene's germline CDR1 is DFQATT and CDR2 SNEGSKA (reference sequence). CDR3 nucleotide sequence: TGCAGTGCTAGCCCCCTGAACACTGAAGCTTTCTTT. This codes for CSASPLNTEAFF.

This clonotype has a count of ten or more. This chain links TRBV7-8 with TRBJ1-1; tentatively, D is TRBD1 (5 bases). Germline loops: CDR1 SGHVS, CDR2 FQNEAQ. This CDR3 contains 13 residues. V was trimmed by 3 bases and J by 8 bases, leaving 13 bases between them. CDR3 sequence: CASSLGLMAEAFF. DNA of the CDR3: TGTGCCAGCAGCTTGGGACTGATGGCAGAAGCTTTCTTT.

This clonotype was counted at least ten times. CDR3 region: CASGRGLNTEAFF. The CDR3 DNA reads as TGTGCCAGCGGGCGGGGACTGAACACTGAAGCTTTCTTT. J is TRBJ1-1 and V is TRBV25-1; perhaps TRBD1 as D (5 bases). Germline V gene lookup returns CDR1 MGHDK and CDR2 SYGVNS. V shed 8 bases and J shed 0 bases, with 10 bases lying between them. The CDR3 is 13 amino acids. Filled out from reference TRBV25-1 and TRBJ1-1, the complete variable domain reads EADIYQTPRYLVIGTGKKITLECSQTMGHDKMYWYQQDPGMELHLIHYSYGVNSTEKGDLSSESTVSRIRTEHFPLTLESARPSHTSQYLCASGRGLNTEAFFGQGTRLTVV.

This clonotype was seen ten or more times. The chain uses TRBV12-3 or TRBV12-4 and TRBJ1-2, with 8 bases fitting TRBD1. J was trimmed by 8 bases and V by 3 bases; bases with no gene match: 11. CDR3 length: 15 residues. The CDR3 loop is CASSFLGQGRGGYTF. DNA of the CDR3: TGTGCCAGCAGTTTCCTCGGACAGGGTCGGGGAGGCTACACCTTC.

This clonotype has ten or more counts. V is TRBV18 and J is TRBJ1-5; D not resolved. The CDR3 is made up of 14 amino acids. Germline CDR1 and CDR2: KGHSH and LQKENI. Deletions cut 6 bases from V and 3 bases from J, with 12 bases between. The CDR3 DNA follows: TGTGCCAGCTCCCCCGCAGGCCTCAATCAGCCCCAGCATTTT. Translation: CASSPAGLNQPQHF.

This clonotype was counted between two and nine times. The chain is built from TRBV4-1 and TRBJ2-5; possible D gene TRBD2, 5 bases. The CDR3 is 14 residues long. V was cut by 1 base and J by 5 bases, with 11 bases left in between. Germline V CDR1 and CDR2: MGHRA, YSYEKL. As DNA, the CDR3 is TGCGCCAGCAGCCAAGCGGGTCGCGGGGAGACCCAGTACTTC. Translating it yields CASSQAGRGETQYF.

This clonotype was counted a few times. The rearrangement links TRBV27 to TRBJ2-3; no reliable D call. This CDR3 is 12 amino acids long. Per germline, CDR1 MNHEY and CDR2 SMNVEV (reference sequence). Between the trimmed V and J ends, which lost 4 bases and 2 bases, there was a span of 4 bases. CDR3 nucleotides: TGTGCCAGCAGTTCCCCCACAGATACGCAGTATTTT. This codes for CASSSPTDTQYF.

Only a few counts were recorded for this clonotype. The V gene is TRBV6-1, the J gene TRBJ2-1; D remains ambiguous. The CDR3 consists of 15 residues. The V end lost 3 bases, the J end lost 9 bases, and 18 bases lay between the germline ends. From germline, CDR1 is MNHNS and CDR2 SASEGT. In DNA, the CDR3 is TGTGCCAGCAGTGACGTCCCCGGGCGCAAGCTTGAGCAGTTCTTC. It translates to CASSDVPGRKLEQFF.

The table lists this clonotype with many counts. For the CDR3, the DNA is TGTGCCAGCAGTGTACAGGGAGCCAAAAACATTCAGTACTTC. It specifies CASSVQGAKNIQYF. This chain uses TRBV2 with TRBJ2-4; a possible D gene is TRBD1 (6 bases). V was clipped by 4 bases and J by 0 bases, with 7 bases between them. CDR3 length equals 14 residues. Germline V CDR1 and CDR2: SNHLY, FYNNEI. The full variable domain, with the rest looked up from reference TRBV2 and TRBJ2-4, is EPEVTQTPSHQVTQMGQEVILRCVPISNHLYFYWYRQILGQKVEFLVSFYNNEISEKSEIFDDQFSVERPDGSNFTLKIRSTKLEDSAMYFCASSVQGAKNIQYFGAGTRLSVL.

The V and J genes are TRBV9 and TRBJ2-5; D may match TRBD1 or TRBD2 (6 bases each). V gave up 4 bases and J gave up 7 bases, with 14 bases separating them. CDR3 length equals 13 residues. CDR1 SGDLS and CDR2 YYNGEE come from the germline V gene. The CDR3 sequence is CASSKGGLGTQYF. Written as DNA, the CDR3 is TGTGCCAGCAGCAAAGGGGGGCTGGGGACCCAGTACTTC. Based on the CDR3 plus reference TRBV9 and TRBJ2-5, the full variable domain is DSGVTQTPKHLITATGQRVTLRCSPRSGDLSVYWYQQSLDQGLQFLIQYYNGEERAKGNILERFSAQQFPDLHSELNLSSLELGDSALYFCASSKGGLGTQYFGPGTRLLVL.

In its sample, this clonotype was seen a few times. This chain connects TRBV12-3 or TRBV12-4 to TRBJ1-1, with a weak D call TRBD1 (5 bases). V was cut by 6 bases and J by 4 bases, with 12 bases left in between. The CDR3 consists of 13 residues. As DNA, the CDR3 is TGTGCCAGCAGCCCCAGGGTAGGCACTGAAGCTTTCTTT. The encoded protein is CASSPRVGTEAFF.

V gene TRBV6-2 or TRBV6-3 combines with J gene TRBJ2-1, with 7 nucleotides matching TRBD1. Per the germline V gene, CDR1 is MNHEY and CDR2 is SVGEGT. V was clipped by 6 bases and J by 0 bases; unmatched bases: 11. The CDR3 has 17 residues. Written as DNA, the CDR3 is TGTGCCAGCAGCCAGCAGGGGGTCTTAATCTCCTACAATGAGCAGTTCTTC. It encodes CASSQQGVLISYNEQFF.

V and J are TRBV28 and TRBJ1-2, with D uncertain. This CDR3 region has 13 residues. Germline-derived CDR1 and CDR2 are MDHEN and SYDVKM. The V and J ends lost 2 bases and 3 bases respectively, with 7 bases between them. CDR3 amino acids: CASSLVSHYGYTF. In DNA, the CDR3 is TGTGCCAGCAGTTTAGTATCCCACTATGGCTACACCTTC.

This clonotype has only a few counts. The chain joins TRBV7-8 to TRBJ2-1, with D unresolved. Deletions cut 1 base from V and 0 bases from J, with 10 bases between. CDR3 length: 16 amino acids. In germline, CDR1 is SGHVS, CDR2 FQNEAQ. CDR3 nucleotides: TGTGCCAGCAGCTTAGGGGCCCGCGGCTCCTACAATGAGCAGTTCTTC. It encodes CASSLGARGSYNEQFF. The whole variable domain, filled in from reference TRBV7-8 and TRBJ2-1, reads GAGVSQSPRYKVAKRGQDVALRCDPISGHVSLFWYQQALGQGPEFLTYFQNEAQLDKSGLPSDRFFAERPEGSVSTLKIQRTQQEDSAVYLCASSLGARGSYNEQFFGPGTRLTVL.

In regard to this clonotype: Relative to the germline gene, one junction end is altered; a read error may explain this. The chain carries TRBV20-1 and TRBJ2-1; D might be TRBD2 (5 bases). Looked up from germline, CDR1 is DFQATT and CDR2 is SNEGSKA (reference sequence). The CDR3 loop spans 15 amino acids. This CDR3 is CRARAYSVGMNEQFF. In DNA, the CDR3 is TGCAGAGCTAGAGCCTATAGCGTGGGGATGAATGAGCAGTTCTTC.